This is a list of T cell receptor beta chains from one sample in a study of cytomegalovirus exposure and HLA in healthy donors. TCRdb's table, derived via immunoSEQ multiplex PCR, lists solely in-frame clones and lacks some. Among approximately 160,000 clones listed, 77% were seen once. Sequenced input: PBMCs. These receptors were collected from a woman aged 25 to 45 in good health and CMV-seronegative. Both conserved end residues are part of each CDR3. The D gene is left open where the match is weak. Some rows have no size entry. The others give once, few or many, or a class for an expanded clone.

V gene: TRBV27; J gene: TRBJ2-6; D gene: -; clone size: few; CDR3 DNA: TGTGCCAGCAGTTTTCGGGCAGGGTTCTCTGGGGCCAACGTCCTGACTTTC; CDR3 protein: CASSFRAGFSGANVLTF
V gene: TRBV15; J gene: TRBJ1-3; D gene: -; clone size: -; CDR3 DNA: TGTGCCACCAGCAGAGAGGCATCCGGAAACACCATATATTTT; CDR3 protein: CATSREASGNTIYF
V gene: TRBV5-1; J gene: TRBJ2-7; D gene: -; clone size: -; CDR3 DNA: TGCGCCAGCAGCTTGCCGGACTACGACCTCTACGAGCAGTACTTC; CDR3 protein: CASSLPDYDLYEQYF
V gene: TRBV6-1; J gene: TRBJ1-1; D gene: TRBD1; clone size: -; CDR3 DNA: TGTGCCAGCAGTGAAAATTTTGAGGGGGCAACTGAAGCTTTCTTT; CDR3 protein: CASSENFEGATEAFF
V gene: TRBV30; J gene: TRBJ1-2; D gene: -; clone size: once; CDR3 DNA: TGTGCCTGGAGCCTCACGGCGGGGGTGCCTGGCTACACCTTC; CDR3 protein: CAWSLTAGVPGYTF
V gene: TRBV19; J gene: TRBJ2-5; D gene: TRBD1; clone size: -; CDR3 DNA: TGTGCCAGTGGCCGAGGGGGCTTTGAGACCCAGTACTTC; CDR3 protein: CASGRGGFETQYF
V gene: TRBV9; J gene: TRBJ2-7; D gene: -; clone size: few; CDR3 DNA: TGTGCCAGCAGCCCGCGGGGAGGCGACTCCTACGAGCAGTACTTC; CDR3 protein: CASSPRGGDSYEQYF
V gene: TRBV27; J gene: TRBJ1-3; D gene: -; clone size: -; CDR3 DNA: TGTGCCAGCAGGGACGATGGAGGGGTCGGAAACACCATATATTTT; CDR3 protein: CASRDDGGVGNTIYF
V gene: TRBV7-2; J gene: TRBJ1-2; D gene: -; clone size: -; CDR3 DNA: TGTGCCAGCAGCTCAGCACAGGGAAACTATGGCTACCCCTTC; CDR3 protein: CASSSAQGNYGYPF
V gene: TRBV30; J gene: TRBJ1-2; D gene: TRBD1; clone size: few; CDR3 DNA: TGTGCCTGGGACTACAGGGGGTTTGAAACTGGCTACACCTTC; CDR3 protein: CAWDYRGFETGYTF
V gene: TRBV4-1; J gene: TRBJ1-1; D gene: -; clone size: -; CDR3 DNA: TGCGCCAGCAGCCAAGGGGGAGGGGGGAACACTGAAGCTTTCTTT; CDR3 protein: CASSQGGGGNTEAFF
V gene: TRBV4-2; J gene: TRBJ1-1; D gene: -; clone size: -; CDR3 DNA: TGTGCCAGCAGCCAGGATGTGTCAGGGTTGACCACTGAAGCTTTCTTT; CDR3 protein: CASSQDVSGLTTEAFF
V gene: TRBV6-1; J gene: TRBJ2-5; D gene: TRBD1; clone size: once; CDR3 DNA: TGTGCCAGCAGCAGGGGGCGGCAAGAGACCCAGTACTTC; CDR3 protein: CASSRGRQETQYF
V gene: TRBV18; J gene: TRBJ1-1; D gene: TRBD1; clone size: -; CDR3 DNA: TGTGCCAGCCCCCCGGCGGGACAGGGAGTGGAGTCTGAAGCTTTCTTT; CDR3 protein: CASPPAGQGVESEAFF
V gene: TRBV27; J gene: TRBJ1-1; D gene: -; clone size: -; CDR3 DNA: TGTGCCAGCAGTTTACTCATAGGGGCCAACACTGAAGCTTTCTTT; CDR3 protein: CASSLLIGANTEAFF
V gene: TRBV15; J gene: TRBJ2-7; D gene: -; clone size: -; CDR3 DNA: TGTGCCACCAGCAGAGGGAGGAACTACAAGCAGTACTTC; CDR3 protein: CATSRGRNYKQYF
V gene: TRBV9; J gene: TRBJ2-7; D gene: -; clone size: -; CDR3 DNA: TGTGCCAGCAGCGCCACAGGGACATCCAACGAGCAGTACTTC; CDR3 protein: CASSATGTSNEQYF
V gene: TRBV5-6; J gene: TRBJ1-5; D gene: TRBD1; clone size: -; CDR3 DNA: TGTGCCAGCAGCACCGGTCCATTACAGGGGGCTACCCATCAGCCCCAGCATTTT; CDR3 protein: CASSTGPLQGATHQPQHF
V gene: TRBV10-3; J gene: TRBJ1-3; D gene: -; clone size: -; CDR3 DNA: TGTGCCATCAGTGAAAAGGAGGTCCTTACTGGAAACACCATATATTTT; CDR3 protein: CAISEKEVLTGNTIYF
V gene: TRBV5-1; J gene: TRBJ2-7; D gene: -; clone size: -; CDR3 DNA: TGCGCCAGCAGCTTGGTTGGCGGGTTCACTGCCGAGCAGTACTTC; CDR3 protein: CASSLVGGFTAEQYF
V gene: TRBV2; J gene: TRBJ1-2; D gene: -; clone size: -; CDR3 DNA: TGTGCCAGCAGTGACGACAGTTATTCCTATGGCTACACCTTC; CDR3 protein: CASSDDSYSYGYTF
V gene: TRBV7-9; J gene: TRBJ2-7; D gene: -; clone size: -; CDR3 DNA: TGTGCCAGCAGCCCGAGTTCGGGACTCTACTACGAGCAGTACTTC; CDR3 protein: CASSPSSGLYYEQYF
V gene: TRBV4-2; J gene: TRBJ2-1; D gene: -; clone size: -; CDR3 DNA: TGTGCCAGCAGCCAAGATTACTACAATGAGCAGTTCTTC; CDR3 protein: CASSQDYYNEQFF
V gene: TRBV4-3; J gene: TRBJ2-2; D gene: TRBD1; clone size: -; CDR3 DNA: TGCGCCAGCAGCCAGAGGACAGGGGCCACCGGGGAGCTGTTTTTT; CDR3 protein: CASSQRTGATGELFF
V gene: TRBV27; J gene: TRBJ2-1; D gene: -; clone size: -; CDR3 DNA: TGTGCCAGCAGCCCTCCTTACTTAGAAAGCAATGAGCAGTTCTTC; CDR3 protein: CASSPPYLESNEQFF
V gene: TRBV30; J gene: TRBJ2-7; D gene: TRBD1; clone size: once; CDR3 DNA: TGTGCCTGGAGTGCCCCCGGGACAGGGGTCATGGAGCAGTACTTC; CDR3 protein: CAWSAPGTGVMEQYF
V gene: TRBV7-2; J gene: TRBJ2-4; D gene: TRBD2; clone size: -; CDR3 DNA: TGTGCCAGCAGCTCACTAGCGGGAGGTGTTGACATTCAGTACTTC; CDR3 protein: CASSSLAGGVDIQYF
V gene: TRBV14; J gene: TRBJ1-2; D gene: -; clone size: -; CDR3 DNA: TGTGCCAGCAGCCAGAGGAACGACGGCGCGTATGGCTACACCTTC; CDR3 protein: CASSQRNDGAYGYTF
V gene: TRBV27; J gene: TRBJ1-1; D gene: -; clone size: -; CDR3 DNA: TGTGCCAGCAGTTTATTGGGGGGGGTCAGGGCTGAAGCTTTCTTT; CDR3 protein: CASSLLGGVRAEAFF
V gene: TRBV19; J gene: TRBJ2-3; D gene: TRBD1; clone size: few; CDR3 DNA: TGTGCCAGTAAAGTTCGGGACAGGGGAAATACGCAGTATTTT; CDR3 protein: CASKVRDRGNTQYF
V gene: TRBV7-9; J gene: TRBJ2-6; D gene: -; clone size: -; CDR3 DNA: TGTGCCAGCACCACTTCTGGGGCCAACGTCCTGACTTTC; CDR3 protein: CASTTSGANVLTF
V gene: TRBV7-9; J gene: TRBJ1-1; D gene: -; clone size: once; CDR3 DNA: TGTGCCAGCAGCTCTCCAGGTCGGGGGAACACTGAAGCTTTCTTT; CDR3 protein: CASSSPGRGNTEAFF
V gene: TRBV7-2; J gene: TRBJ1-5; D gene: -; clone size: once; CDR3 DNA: TGTGCCAGCAGCTACGGGGGGGATCAGCCCCAGCATTTT; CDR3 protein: CASSYGGDQPQHF
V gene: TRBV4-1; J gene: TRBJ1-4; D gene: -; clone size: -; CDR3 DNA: TGCGCCAGCAGCCACCAGACAGTCGCTAATGAAAAACTGTTTTTT; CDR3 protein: CASSHQTVANEKLFF
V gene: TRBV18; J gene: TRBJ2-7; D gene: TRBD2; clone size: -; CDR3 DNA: TGTGCCAGCTCACCAGCGAGCGGGGGATCCTACGAGCAGTACTTC; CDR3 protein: CASSPASGGSYEQYF
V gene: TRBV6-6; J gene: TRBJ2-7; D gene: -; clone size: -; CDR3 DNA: TGTGCCAGCACCCAATACCGAGGAACCTACGAGCAGTACTTC; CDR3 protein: CASTQYRGTYEQYF
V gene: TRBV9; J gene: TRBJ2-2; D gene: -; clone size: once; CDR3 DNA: TGTGCCAGCAGCGCCTACTCGGGCGGGGAGCTGTTTTTT; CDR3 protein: CASSAYSGGELFF
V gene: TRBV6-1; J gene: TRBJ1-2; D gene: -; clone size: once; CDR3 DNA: TGTGCCAGCAGCCCGGGACAAAATTATGGCTACACCTTC; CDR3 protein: CASSPGQNYGYTF
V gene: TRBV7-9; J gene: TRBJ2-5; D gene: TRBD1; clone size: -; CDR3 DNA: TGTGCCAGCAGCTTCGCCGGGACAGGGGGCTTCCAAGAGACCCAGTACTTC; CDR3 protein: CASSFAGTGGFQETQYF
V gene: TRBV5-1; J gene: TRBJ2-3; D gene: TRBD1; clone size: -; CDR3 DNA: TGCGCCAGCAGCTCCGGCTCCTACAGGGGTGGCACAGATACGCAGTATTTT; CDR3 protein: CASSSGSYRGGTDTQYF
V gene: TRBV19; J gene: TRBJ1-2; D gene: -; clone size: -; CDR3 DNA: TGTGCCAGTAGTATCCGGGGAGCTAACTATGGCTACACCTTC; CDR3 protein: CASSIRGANYGYTF
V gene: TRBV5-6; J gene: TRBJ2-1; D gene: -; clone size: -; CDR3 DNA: TGTGCCAGCAGCGTACTTAAAGGGGTCAATGAGCAGTTCTTC; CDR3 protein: CASSVLKGVNEQFF
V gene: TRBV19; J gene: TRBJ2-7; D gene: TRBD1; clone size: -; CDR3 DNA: TGTGCCAGTAGTAACAGGGGCACCTACGAGCAGTACTTC; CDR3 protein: CASSNRGTYEQYF
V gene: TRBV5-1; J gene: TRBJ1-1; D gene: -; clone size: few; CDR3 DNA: TGCGCCAGCAGCTATTCGGGGTACACTGAAGCTTTCTTT; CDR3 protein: CASSYSGYTEAFF
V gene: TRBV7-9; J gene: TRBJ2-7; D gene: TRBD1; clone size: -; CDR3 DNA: TGTGCCAGCAGCTTAGCCCAGACAGGGGGCCGCTACGAGCAGTACTTC; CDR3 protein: CASSLAQTGGRYEQYF
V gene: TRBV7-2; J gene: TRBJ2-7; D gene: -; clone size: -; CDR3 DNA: TGTGCCAGCAGCTCCACTCTTAGTTCCTACGAGCAGTACTTC; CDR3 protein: CASSSTLSSYEQYF
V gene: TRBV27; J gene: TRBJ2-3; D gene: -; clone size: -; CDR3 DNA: TGTGCCAGCAGTTCGGCCCCGGACTCAAGCACAGATACGCAGTATTTT; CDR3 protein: CASSSAPDSSTDTQYF
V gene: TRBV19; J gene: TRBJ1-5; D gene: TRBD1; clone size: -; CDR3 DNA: TGTGCCAGTAGTATACAGGGGGCCCGATTATATCAGCCCCAGCATTTT; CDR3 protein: CASSIQGARLYQPQHF
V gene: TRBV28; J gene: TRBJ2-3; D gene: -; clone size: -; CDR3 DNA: TGTGCCAGCAGTCCCGCAGGGATGAGTACAGATACGCAGTATTTT; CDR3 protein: CASSPAGMSTDTQYF
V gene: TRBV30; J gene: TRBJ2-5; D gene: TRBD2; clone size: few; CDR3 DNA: TGTGCCTGGAGCCGGACTAGCGGGGTTCAAGAGACCCAGTACTTC; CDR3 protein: CAWSRTSGVQETQYF
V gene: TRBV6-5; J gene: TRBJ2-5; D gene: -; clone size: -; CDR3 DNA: TGTGCCAGCAGTTACGGGGGACAAAAGGTGGAGACCCAGTACTTC; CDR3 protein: CASSYGGQKVETQYF
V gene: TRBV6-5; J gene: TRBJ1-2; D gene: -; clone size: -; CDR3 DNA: TGTGCCAGCAGTTACTCGATCGGGGGATACTATGGCTACACCTTC; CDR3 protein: CASSYSIGGYYGYTF
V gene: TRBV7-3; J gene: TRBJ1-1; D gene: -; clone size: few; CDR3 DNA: TGTGCCAGCAGCCTCAGCCGTGGGACAGAAGCTTTCTTT; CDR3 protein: CASSLSRGTEAFF
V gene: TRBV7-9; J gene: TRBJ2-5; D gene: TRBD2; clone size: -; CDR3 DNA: TGTGCCAGCGCTAACTTTAGGGCTAGCGGGAGAGAGACCCAGTACTTC; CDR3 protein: CASANFRASGRETQYF
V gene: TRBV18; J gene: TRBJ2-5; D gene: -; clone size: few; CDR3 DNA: TGTGCCAGCTCACGGCAGGGCCAAGAGACCCAGTACTTC; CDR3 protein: CASSRQGQETQYF